This T cell receptor (beta chain) was sequenced during a study of beta chain features in type 1 diabetes. Study-level results: Any role of HLA type in TCRB rearrangement remained unresolved here. All four CD4+ subsets of Type 1 diabetes patients contained TCRB CDR3s that were moderately but significantly shorter.

Regarding this clone: The antigen remains unidentified.

The junction had 5 bases not matched to a gene; V was cut back by 3 bases and J by 2 bases. The CDR3 extends over 15 amino acids. CDR1 and CDR2 from the germline V gene are SGDLS and YYNGEE. Every bit of the isolated RNA underwent reverse transcription, so sequencing read expressed TCRB transcripts. The table came from immunoSEQ multiplex PCR; TCRdb's copy has only in-frame clones and leaves some out. The table shows about 620,000 clones, with roughly a sixth occurring only once. The chain is built from TRBV9 and TRBJ2-7; 10 nucleotides agree with TRBD1. The sample was naive CD4+ T cells from blood. The clonotype comes from a man aged 18 to 29 in good health. The CDR3 DNA is TGTGCCAGCAGCGCGTCGGGGACAGGGGCCTACGAGCAGTACTTC. It codes for CASSASGTGAYEQYF.